The clone carrying this TCR beta chain has only one observation. Its antigen is unidentified. Libraries were prepared by immunoSEQ multiplex PCR; TCRdb keeps only in-frame clonotypes and omits some of them. In the table there are 150,000 or so clones, about 88% of which are singletons. The sample belongs to a study of cytomegalovirus exposure and HLA in healthy donors. Study background: In a later analysis, it was reported that the roughly 130 validation repertoires had been produced on the same platform as the 500 to 750 repertoires belonging to the first cohort.

Overall study results and limits: Clusters of TCRs from the first cohort tended to co-occur in the 100 to 150 validation repertoires (as a later analysis found). It was reported that the classifier diagnosed cytomegalovirus status with high specificity and sensitivity in both the original and validation cohorts. Researchers catalogued 160 or so TCR beta chains as cytomegalovirus-associated.

The CDR3 totals 16 residues. Germline lookup yields CDR1 MNHEY and CDR2 SMNVEV (reference sequence). The V gene lost 0 bases and the J gene lost 4 bases, with 15 bases spanning the gap. The receptor was derived from a woman aged 18-29 years in good health and CMV-seropositive. Specimen: PBMCs. V gene TRBV27 combines with J gene TRBJ1-1; D call uncertain. CDR3 residues: CASSLSAVPGSTEAFF. The CDR3 DNA reads as TGTGCCAGCAGTTTATCGGCGGTCCCGGGGAGCACTGAAGCTTTCTTT.